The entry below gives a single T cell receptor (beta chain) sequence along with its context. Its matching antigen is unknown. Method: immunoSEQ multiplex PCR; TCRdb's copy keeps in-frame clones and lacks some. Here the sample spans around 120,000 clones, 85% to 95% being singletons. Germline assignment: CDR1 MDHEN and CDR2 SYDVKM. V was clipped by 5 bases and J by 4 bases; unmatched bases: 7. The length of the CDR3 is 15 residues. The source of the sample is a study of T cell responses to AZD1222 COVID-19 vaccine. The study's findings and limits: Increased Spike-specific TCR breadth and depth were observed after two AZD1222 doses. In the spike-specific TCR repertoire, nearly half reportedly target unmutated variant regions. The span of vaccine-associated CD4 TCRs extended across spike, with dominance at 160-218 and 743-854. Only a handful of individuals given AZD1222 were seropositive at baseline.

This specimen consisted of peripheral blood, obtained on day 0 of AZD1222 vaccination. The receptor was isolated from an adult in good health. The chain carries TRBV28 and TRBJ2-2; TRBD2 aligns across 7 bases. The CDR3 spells CASSPRGETTGELFF. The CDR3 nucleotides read TGTGCCAGCAGTCCCCGGGGGGAGACCACCGGGGAGCTGTTTTTT.